The entry that follows covers one T cell receptor (beta chain) sequence. As yet, its antigen is unknown. Trimming cost V 1 base and J 5 bases; bases outside gene matches: 4. Germline V gives CDR1 GTSNPN, CDR2 SVGIG (reference sequence). This CDR3 spans 13 amino acids. Assay used: immunoSEQ multiplex PCR; TCRdb lists only in-frame clones, some missing. The sample includes 150,000 to 200,000 clones, 80% to 85% seen only once; the top ten take roughly 10%. This sample was included in a study of cytomegalovirus exposure and HLA in healthy donors. Findings and limits, study-wide: A subsequent analysis found that TCR clusters from the first cohort also tended to co-occur in the 120 or so validation repertoires, with around 94% of cluster scores above 0.

Material: PBMCs. This clonotype was sampled from a man aged 25-45 years in good health and CMV-seropositive. The chain couples TRBV30 to TRBJ2-5; 7 nucleotides match TRBD2. The DNA for the CDR3 is TGTGCCTGGAGTGGGACTAGGAGGGAGACCCAGTACTTC. It codes for CAWSGTRRETQYF.